The clone carrying this T cell receptor (beta chain) turned up a few times. Its antigen is as yet unknown. J lost 1 base, V lost 4 bases, and 11 bases had no gene match. CDR1 SGHVS and CDR2 FNYEAQ come from the germline V gene. This CDR3 comprises 19 residues. The donors comprised healthy bone marrow donors. The data were taken from a study of cytomegalovirus exposure and HLA in healthy donors. The study, taken as a whole, reports: Clonal expansion, a later analysis showed, was greater in HLA-associated TCR beta chains than in equally common others. Upon later analysis, TCR association rates were observed to vary by HLA locus, being highest for DRB1 and lowest for HLA-C.

The PCR contained 60 Vbeta and 13 Jbeta primers. TCRdb keeps only in-frame clones here, not all; method: immunoSEQ multiplex PCR. The repertoire includes about 130,000 clones, 80% of them detected once, and roughly 3.5% sits in the top ten. The TCR comes from a male donor in good health and CMV-seronegative. Source material: PBMCs. The chain combines TRBV7-6 with TRBJ2-5; 14 bases map to TRBD2. The CDR3 DNA reads as TGTGCCAGCAGCTCGCCGCGGACTAGCGGGAGGATGGGCCAAGAGACCCAGTACTTC. Its translation: CASSSPRTSGRMGQETQYF.